This TCR beta chain was observed in a study of CD8+ T cells in alopecia areata. In the study overall: Oral tofacitinib, 5 to 10 mg twice daily, was given in an open-label trial.

After isolation, RNA underwent reverse transcription to generate cDNA as the sequencing template. Generated by immunoSEQ multiplex PCR, the TCRdb table keeps only in-frame clones and is missing some. The sample includes about 180,000 clones, less than 70% of them seen just once. The treatment denotes: oral pan-JAK inhibitor, 5-10 mg twice daily. Peripheral blood samples and lesional scalp punch biopsies were obtained from alopecia areata patients. Whole-study results and caveats: It was lesional scalp, especially alopecia totalis/universalis, that showed higher clonality than normal scalp. During tofacitinib treatment, many expanded lesional clones remained in scalp and blood.

Concerning this clone itself: The antigen is unknown.

This receptor was obtained from a human donor with alopecia areata. Sequenced material: CD8+ T cells sorted from blood, taken at week 24, from a patient treated with tofacitinib.

DNA of the CDR3: TGTGCCAGCAGTTCAGGGGGCGCTCTCTGGGAGGAGCAGTTCTTC. It codes for CASSSGGALWEEQFF. The genes are TRBV6-5 and TRBJ2-1; 8 positions match TRBD1. Germline CDR1 and CDR2: MNHEY and SVGAGI. This CDR3 is 15 amino acids long. With 4 bases clipped from V and 10 bases from J, the junction kept 12 bases outside the gene matches.